The rows below give T cell receptor beta chains drawn from one sample of a study of blood T cell repertoires in COVID-19. TCRdb keeps only in-frame clones here, not all; method: immunoSEQ multiplex PCR. The sample consists of some 530,000 clones, roughly nine tenths of them appearing once. The specimen was PBMCs or T cells enriched from blood (not recorded which). These receptors all come from an older woman who had recovered from COVID-19. Both conserved end residues are part of each CDR3. Each record gives: J gene, V gene, clone size, D gene, CDR3 DNA, CDR3 protein. The D gene is left open where the match is weak. For some rows the clone size is stated as once, few or many, or as a class when expanded; others skip it.

J: TRBJ1-3; V: TRBV15; size: few; D: .; DNA: TGTGCCACCAGCCGTCGACAGTTTTACTCTGGAAACACCATATATTTT; CDR3: CATSRRQFYSGNTIYF
J: TRBJ2-2; V: TRBV5-4; size: .; D: .; DNA: TGTGCCAGCAGCACCTTTGAGGGATCAAACACCGGGGAGCTGTTTTTT; CDR3: CASSTFEGSNTGELFF
J: TRBJ1-6; V: TRBV6-5; size: .; D: .; DNA: TGTGCCAGCAGGACAGGTTATTCACCCCTCCACTTT; CDR3: CASRTGYSPLHF
J: TRBJ1-2; V: TRBV5-1; size: .; D: .; DNA: TGCGCCAGCAGCCCGGAGGGACGGTATGGCTACACCTTC; CDR3: CASSPEGRYGYTF
J: TRBJ1-5; V: TRBV27; size: once; D: .; DNA: TGTGCCAGCAGTTCCGTAGGCAATCAGCCCCAGCATTTT; CDR3: CASSSVGNQPQHF
J: TRBJ1-5; V: TRBV19; size: .; D: TRBD1; DNA: TGTGCCAGTAGTACCCTGGACAGGGGAGGCAATCAGCCCCAGCATTTT; CDR3: CASSTLDRGGNQPQHF
J: TRBJ2-2; V: TRBV6-5; size: few; D: .; DNA: TGTGCCAGCAGAACTGTACGGGCCGGGGAGCTGTTTTTT; CDR3: CASRTVRAGELFF
J: TRBJ1-2; V: TRBV24-1; size: .; D: .; DNA: TGTGCCACCAGTGATTATGGCAATGGCTACACCTTC; CDR3: CATSDYGNGYTF
J: TRBJ1-2; V: TRBV3-1/TRBV3-2; size: .; D: .; DNA: TGTGCCAGCAGTATATCAGGGGCTCTTGCTGGCTACACCTTC; CDR3: CASSISGALAGYTF
J: TRBJ1-5; V: TRBV6-5; size: .; D: .; DNA: TGTGCCAGCATCCGGACCAGGGACAATCAGCCCCAGCATTTT; CDR3: CASIRTRDNQPQHF